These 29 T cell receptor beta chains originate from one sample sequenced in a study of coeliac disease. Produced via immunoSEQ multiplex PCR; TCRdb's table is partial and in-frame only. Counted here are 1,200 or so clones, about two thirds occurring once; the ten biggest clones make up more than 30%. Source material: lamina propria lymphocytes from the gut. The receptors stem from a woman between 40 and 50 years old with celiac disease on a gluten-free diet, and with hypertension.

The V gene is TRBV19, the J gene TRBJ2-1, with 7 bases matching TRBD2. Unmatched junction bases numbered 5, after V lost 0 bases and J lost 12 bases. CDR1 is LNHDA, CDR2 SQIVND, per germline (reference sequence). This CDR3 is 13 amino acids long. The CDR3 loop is CASSIERGYRQFF. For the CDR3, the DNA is TGTGCCAGTAGTATAGAGCGGGGGTATCGGCAGTTCTTC.

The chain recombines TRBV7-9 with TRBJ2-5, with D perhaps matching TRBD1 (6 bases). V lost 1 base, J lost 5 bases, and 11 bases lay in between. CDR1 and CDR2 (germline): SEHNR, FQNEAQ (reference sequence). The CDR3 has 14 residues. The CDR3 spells CASSLVQGVETQYF. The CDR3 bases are TGTGCCAGCAGCTTAGTACAGGGCGTGGAGACCCAGTACTTC.

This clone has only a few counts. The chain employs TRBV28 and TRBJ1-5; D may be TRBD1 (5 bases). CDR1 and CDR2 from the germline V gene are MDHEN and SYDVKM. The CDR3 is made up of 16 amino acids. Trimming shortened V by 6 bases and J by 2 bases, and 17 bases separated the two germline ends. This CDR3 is CASSPSGDGGNQPQHF. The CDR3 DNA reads TGTGCCAGCAGCCCCTCGGGGGACGGTGGCAATCAGCCCCAGCATTTT. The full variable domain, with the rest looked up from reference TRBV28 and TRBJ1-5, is DVKVTQSSRYLVKRTGEKVFLECVQDMDHENMFWYRQDPGLGLRLIYFSYDVKMKEKGDIPEGYSVSREKKERFSLILESASTNQTSMYLCASSPSGDGGNQPQHFGDGTRLSIL.

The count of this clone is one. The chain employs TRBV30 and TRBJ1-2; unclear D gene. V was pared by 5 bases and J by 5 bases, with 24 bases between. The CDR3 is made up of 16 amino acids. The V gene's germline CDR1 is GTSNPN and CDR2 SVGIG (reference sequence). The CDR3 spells CAWLESKLVRKYGYTF. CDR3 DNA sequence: TGTGCCTGGCTCGAATCGAAGCTGGTCAGGAAGTATGGCTACACCTTC.

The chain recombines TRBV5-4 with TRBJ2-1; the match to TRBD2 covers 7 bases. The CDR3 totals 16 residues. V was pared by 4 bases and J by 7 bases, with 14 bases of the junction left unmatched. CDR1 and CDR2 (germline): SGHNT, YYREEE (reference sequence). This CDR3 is CASSPSPAGTWNEQFF. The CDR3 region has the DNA TGTGCCAGCAGCCCTTCACCAGCGGGAACGTGGAATGAGCAGTTCTTC.

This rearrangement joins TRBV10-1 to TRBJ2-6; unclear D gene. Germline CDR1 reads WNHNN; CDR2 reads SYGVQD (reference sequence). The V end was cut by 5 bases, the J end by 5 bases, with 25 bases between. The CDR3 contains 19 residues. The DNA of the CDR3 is TGCGCCAGCAGTACCATTAAAAGATCCGCACAAAGTCGGGCCAACGTCCTGACTTTC. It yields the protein CASSTIKRSAQSRANVLTF.

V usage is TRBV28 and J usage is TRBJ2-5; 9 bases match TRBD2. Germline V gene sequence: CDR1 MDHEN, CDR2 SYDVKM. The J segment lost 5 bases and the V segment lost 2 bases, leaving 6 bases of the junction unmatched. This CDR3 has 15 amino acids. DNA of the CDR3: TGTGCCAGCAGTTTAAGGGGACTAGCATCCGAGACCCAGTACTTC. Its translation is CASSLRGLASETQYF.

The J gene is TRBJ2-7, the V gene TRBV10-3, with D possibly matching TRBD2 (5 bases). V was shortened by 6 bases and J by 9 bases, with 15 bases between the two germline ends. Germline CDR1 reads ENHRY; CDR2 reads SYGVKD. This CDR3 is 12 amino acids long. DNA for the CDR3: TGTGCCATCAGCCCGGGCCCTGAGGGGCAGTACTTC. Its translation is CAISPGPEGQYF.

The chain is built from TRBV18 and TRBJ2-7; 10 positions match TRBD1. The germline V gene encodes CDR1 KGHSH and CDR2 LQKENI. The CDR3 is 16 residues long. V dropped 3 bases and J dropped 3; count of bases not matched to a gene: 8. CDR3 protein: CASSPEWTGGNYEQYF. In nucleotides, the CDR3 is TGTGCCAGCTCACCCGAATGGACAGGGGGGAACTACGAGCAGTACTTC.

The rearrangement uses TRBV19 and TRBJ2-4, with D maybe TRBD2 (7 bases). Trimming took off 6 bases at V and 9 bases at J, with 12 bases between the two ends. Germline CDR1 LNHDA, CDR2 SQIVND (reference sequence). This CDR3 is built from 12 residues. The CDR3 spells CASSPGEGIQYF. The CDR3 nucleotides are TGTGCCAGTAGCCCAGGGGAGGGCATTCAGTACTTC.

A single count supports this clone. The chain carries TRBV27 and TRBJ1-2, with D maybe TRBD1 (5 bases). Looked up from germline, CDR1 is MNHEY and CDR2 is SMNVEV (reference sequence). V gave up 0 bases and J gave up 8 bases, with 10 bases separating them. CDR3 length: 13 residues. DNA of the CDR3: TGTGCCAGCAGTTTATCCAGGGCCTGGGGCTACACCTTC. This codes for CASSLSRAWGYTF.

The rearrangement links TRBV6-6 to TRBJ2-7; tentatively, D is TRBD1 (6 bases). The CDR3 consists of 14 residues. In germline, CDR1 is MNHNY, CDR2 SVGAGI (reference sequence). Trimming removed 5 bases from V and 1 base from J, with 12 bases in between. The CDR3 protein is CASSAQGISYEQYF. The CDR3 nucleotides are TGTGCCAGCAGTGCACAGGGTATTTCCTACGAGCAGTACTTC.

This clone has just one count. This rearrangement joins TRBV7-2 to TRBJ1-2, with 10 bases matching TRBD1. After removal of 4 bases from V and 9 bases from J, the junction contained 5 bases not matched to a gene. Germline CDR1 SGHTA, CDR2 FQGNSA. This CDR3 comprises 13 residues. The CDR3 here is CASSSRQGASYTF. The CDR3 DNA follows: TGTGCCAGCAGCTCCCGACAGGGGGCGAGCTACACCTTC.

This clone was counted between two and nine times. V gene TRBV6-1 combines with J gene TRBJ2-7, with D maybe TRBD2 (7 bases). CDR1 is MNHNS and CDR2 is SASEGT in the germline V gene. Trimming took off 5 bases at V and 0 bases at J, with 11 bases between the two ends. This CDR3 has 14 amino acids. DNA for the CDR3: TGTGCCAGCAGTCCCCGGGGGGCCTCCTACGAGCAGTACTTC. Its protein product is CASSPRGASYEQYF.

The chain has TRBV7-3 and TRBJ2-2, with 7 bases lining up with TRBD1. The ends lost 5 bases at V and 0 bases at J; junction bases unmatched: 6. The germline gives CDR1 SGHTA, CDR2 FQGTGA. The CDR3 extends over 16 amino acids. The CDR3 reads CASSLQGTANTGELFF. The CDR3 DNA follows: TGTGCCAGCAGCCTCCAGGGGACAGCGAACACCGGGGAGCTGTTTTTT.

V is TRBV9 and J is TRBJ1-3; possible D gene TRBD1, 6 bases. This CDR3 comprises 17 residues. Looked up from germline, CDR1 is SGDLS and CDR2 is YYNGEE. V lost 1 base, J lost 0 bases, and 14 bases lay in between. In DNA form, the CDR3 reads TGTGCCAGCAGCGTAAACCGGGACACTTTCTCTGGAAACACCATATATTTT. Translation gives CASSVNRDTFSGNTIYF.

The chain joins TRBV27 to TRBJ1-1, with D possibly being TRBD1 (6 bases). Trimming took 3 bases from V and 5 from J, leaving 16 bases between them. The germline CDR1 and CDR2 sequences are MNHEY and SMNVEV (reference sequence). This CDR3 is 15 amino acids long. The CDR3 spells CASSFAARGGTEAFF. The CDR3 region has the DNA TGTGCCAGCAGTTTTGCCGCGAGGGGGGGGACTGAAGCTTTCTTT.

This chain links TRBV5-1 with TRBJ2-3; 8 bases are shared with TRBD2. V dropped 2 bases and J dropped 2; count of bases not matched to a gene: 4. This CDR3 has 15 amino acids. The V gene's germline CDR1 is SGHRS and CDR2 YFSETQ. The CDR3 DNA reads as TGCGCCAGCAGCTTAGCGGGGGCGCCCACAGATACGCAGTATTTT. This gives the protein CASSLAGAPTDTQYF. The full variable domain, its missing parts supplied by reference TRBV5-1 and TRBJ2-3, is KAGVTQTPRYLIKTRGQQVTLSCSPISGHRSVSWYQQTPGQGLQFLFEYFSETQRNKGNFPGRFSGRQFSNSRSEMNVSTLELGDSALYLCASSLAGAPTDTQYFGPGTRLTVL.

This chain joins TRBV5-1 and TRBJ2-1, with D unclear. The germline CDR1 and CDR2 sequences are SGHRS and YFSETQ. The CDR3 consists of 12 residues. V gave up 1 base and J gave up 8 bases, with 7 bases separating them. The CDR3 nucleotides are TGCGCCAGCAGCTTGTCCGCGGATGAGCAGTTCTTC. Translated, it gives CASSLSADEQFF.

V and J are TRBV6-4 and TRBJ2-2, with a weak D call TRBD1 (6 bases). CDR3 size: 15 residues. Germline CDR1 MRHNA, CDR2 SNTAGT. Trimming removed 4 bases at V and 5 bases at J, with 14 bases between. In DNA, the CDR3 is TGTGCCAGCAGTGTGACAGGCCTCGGAACCGGGGAGCTGTTTTTT. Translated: CASSVTGLGTGELFF.

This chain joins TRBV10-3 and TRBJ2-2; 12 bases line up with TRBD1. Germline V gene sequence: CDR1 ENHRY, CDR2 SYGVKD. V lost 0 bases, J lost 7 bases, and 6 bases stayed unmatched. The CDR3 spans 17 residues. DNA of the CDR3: TGTGCCATCAGTGAGTCGCCGGGACAGGGGGCAGGCGGGGAGCTGTTTTTT. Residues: CAISESPGQGAGGELFF.

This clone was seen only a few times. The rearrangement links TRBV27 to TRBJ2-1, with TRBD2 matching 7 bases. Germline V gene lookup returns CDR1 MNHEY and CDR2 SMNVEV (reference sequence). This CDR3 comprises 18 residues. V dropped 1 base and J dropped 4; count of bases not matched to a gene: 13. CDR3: CASSLFLGGGQFYNEQFF. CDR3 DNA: TGTGCCAGCAGTTTATTCTTGGGGGGGGGTCAATTTTACAATGAGCAGTTCTTC.

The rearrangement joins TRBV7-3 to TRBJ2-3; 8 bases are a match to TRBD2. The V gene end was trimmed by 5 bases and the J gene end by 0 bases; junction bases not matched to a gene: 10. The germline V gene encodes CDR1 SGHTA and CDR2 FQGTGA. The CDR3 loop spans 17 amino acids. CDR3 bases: TGTGCCAGCAGCCTCAACGCGGGGGGTGCTAGCACAGATACGCAGTATTTT. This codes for CASSLNAGGASTDTQYF. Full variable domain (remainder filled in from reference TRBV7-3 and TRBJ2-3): GAGVSQTPSNKVTEKGKYVELRCDPISGHTALYWYRQSLGQGPEFLIYFQGTGAADDSGLPNDRFFAVRPEGSVSTLKIQRTERGDSAVYLCASSLNAGGASTDTQYFGPGTRLTVL.

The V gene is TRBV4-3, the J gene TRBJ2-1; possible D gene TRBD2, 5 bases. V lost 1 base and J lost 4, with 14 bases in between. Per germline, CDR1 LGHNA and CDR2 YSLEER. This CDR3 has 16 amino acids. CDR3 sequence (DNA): TGCGCCAGCAGCCAAGTGTTGGTAGGACTTTACAATGAGCAGTTCTTC. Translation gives CASSQVLVGLYNEQFF.

The CDR3 DNA follows: TGTGCCAGCAGCCAAGTTCGGGGCGAGCAGTACTTC. It codes for CASSQVRGEQYF. This chain uses TRBV14 with TRBJ2-7; D perhaps matches TRBD2 (5 bases). The germline gives CDR1 SGHDN, CDR2 FVKESK. This CDR3 has 12 residues. V lost 1 base and J lost 6, with 7 bases in between.

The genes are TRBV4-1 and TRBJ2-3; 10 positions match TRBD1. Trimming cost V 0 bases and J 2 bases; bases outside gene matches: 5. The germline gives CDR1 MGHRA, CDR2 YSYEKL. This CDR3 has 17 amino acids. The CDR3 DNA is TGCGCCAGCAGCCAAGAGGTACGACAGGGGGCCACAGATACGCAGTATTTT. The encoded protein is CASSQEVRQGATDTQYF.

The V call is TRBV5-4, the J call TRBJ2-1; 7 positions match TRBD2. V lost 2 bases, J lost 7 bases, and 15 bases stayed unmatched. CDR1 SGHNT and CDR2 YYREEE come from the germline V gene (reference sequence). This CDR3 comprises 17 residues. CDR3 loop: CASSFSYIRDYANEQFF. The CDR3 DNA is TGTGCCAGCAGCTTCAGTTATATCCGGGACTACGCTAATGAGCAGTTCTTC. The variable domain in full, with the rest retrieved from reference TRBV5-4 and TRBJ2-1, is ETGVTQSPTHLIKTRGQQVTLRCSSQSGHNTVSWYQQALGQGPQFIFQYYREEENGRGNFPPRFSGLQFPNYSSELNVNALELDDSALYLCASSFSYIRDYANEQFFGPGTRLTVL.

The CDR3 DNA reads as TGTGCCAGCAGTCCTGGGACTTACCCCCGGGAGACCCAGTACTTC. Protein product: CASSPGTYPRETQYF. The gene calls are TRBV27 and TRBJ2-5, with D perhaps TRBD2 (6 bases). The germline gives CDR1 MNHEY, CDR2 SMNVEV (reference sequence). CDR3 length: 15 amino acids. V was clipped by 5 bases and J by 5 bases, with 18 bases between them.

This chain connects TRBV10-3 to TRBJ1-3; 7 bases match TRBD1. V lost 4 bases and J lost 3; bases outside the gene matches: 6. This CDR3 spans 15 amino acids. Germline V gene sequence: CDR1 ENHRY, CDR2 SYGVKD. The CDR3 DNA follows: TGTGCCATCAGTGTAGGGGGCGGTTATGGAAACACCATATATTTT. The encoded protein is CAISVGGGYGNTIYF.